The 19 T cell receptor beta chains listed next were all sequenced from one sample in a study of shared clonotypes between healthy human individuals. Repertoires were generated with immunoSEQ multiplex PCR, while TCRdb's copy carries only in-frame clones and drops some. The sample includes about 510,000 clones, 95% to 97% of them seen just once. The specimen was naive CD4+ T cells sorted from blood. The subset denotes: CD45RA+ positively selected. The receptors stem from a woman aged 25 to 45 in good health.

The chain links TRBV10-2 to TRBJ1-3, with D uncertain. The CDR3 extends over 15 amino acids. Trimming cost V 3 bases and J 4 bases, with 13 bases left between them. Germline V lookup: CDR1 WSHSY, CDR2 SAAADI. The CDR3 sequence is CASSELDYRGNTIYF. The CDR3 DNA reads as TGCGCCAGCAGTGAATTGGACTATCGGGGAAACACCATATATTTT.

The rearrangement uses TRBV30 and TRBJ1-5; D remains unclear. Germline V gene data show CDR1 as GTSNPN and CDR2 as SVGIG (reference sequence). Trimming shortened V by 0 bases and J by 5 bases, and 8 bases separated the two germline ends. The CDR3 is 13 residues long. CDR3 coding DNA: TGTGCCTGGAGTGTCGGGCAACATCAGCCCCAGCATTTT. Its translation: CAWSVGQHQPQHF.

The chain employs TRBV6-1 and TRBJ2-7, with D possibly called TRBD1 or TRBD2 (5 bases each). The CDR3 sequence is 16 residues long. V gave up 1 base and J gave up 0 bases, with 13 bases separating them. The germline V gene has CDR1 MNHNS and CDR2 SASEGT. The chain's CDR3 is CASSEGGAGLSYEQYF. CDR3 sequence (DNA): TGTGCCAGCAGTGAAGGTGGGGCGGGCCTCTCCTACGAGCAGTACTTC.

This sequence joins TRBV28 and TRBJ1-5; 9 positions match TRBD1. The trim removed 5 bases at V and 4 bases at J, leaving 6 bases unmatched. CDR1 is MDHEN and CDR2 is SYDVKM in the germline V gene. The CDR3 contains 15 residues. The CDR3 here is CASSNRGRENQPQHF. The CDR3 DNA reads as TGTGCCAGCAGTAACAGGGGGCGGGAAAATCAGCCCCAGCATTTT.

The chain uses TRBV29-1 and TRBJ2-5; 9 nucleotides agree with TRBD1. Germline trimming cut 7 bases from V and 3 bases from J; bases unmatched to any gene: 9. CDR1 is SQVTM, CDR2 ANQGSEA, per germline. This CDR3 has 14 amino acids. CDR3 sequence (DNA): TGCAGCGCCGATAAATGGACAGGGGAAGAGACCCAGTACTTC. The encoded protein is CSADKWTGEETQYF.

The J gene is TRBJ1-2, the V gene TRBV28; possibly TRBD1 for D (6 bases). Germline CDR1 is MDHEN and CDR2 is SYDVKM. With 6 bases removed from V and 6 bases from J, the gap between germline ends came to 11 bases. The CDR3 is 12 amino acids. CDR3 nucleotide sequence: TGTGCCAGCAGGACAACAGGGAATGGCTACACCTTC. It encodes CASRTTGNGYTF.

The chain recombines TRBV7-6 with TRBJ2-5; D unresolved. The germline V gene has CDR1 SGHVS and CDR2 FNYEAQ. The V end was cut by 2 bases, the J end by 5 bases, with 12 bases between. The CDR3 extends over 14 amino acids. The CDR3 bases are TGTGCCAGCAGCTTATCCTGGGTTCAGGAGACCCAGTACTTC. It is translated as CASSLSWVQETQYF.

This chain uses TRBV18 with TRBJ1-4, with 11 bases lining up with TRBD1. CDR3 length equals 15 residues. Germline CDR1 is KGHSH and CDR2 is LQKENI. V was clipped by 6 bases and J by 8 bases; unmatched bases: 8. CDR3 residues: CASSPGTGGREKLFF. The CDR3 nucleotides read TGTGCCAGCTCCCCCGGGACAGGGGGGAGAGAAAAACTGTTTTTT.

The chain employs TRBV27 and TRBJ2-1; no definite D call. Trimming took 3 bases from V and 9 from J, leaving 18 bases between them. Germline V gene lookup returns CDR1 MNHEY and CDR2 SMNVEV (reference sequence). The CDR3 runs to 15 residues. The CDR3 protein is CASSFSLLTIGEQFF. The DNA of the CDR3 is TGTGCCAGCAGTTTCTCTTTACTAACCATAGGTGAGCAGTTCTTC.

The chain has TRBV19 and TRBJ2-5, with D tentatively TRBD2 (5 bases). This CDR3 is 14 amino acids long. CDR1 LNHDA and CDR2 SQIVND come from the germline V gene (reference sequence). The ends were cut back, 6 bases at V and 4 bases at J, with 15 bases in the middle. DNA of the CDR3: TGTGCCAGTAGCATTTCCCGTCGGGGAGAGACCCAGTACTTC. Its protein is CASSISRRGETQYF.

V and J are TRBV6-1 and TRBJ2-7; 8 positions match TRBD2. The V and J ends lost 7 bases and 6 bases, in that order; junction bases with no gene match: 5. Per the germline V gene, CDR1 is MNHNS and CDR2 is SASEGT. The CDR3 spans 12 residues. The CDR3 DNA reads TGTGCCAGCACCCGGGGGGGGCGCGAGCAGTACTTC. Translated, it gives CASTRGGREQYF.

The chain employs TRBV5-1 and TRBJ1-5; D is unclear. Germline assignment: CDR1 SGHRS and CDR2 YFSETQ. This CDR3 contains 16 residues. V lost 1 base and J 4 bases, leaving 15 bases between the germline ends. The CDR3 loop reads CASSLPGVRNNQPQHF. The CDR3 DNA reads TGCGCCAGCAGCTTGCCCGGGGTCAGGAATAATCAGCCCCAGCATTTT. The entire variable domain, with the rest obtained from reference TRBV5-1 and TRBJ1-5, is as follows: KAGVTQTPRYLIKTRGQQVTLSCSPISGHRSVSWYQQTPGQGLQFLFEYFSETQRNKGNFPGRFSGRQFSNSRSEMNVSTLELGDSALYLCASSLPGVRNNQPQHFGDGTRLSIL.

The J gene is TRBJ2-7, the V gene TRBV28; D not certain. CDR1 and CDR2 from the germline V gene are MDHEN and SYDVKM. V lost 2 bases and J lost 1, with 15 bases in between. The CDR3 has 16 residues. CDR3 nucleotide sequence: TGTGCCAGCAGTTTAGCTGGCAGGACCCTTTCCTACGAGCAGTACTTC. The encoded protein is CASSLAGRTLSYEQYF.

V is TRBV28 and J is TRBJ1-2; no reliable D call. Deletions cut 8 bases from V and 4 bases from J, with 14 bases between. Germline V lookup: CDR1 MDHEN, CDR2 SYDVKM. CDR3 size: 13 residues. The DNA of the CDR3 is TGTGCCAGCCGCATCGGGTCCTCCTATGGCTACACCTTC. Residues: CASRIGSSYGYTF.

This chain uses TRBV19 with TRBJ2-1; TRBD2 aligns across 10 bases. The CDR3 has 17 amino acids. Germline CDR1 and CDR2: LNHDA and SQIVND (reference sequence). Unmatched junction bases numbered 7, after V lost 4 bases and J lost 1 base. The CDR3 sequence: CASSTSSGSQSYNEQFF. Written as DNA, the CDR3 is TGTGCCAGTAGTACCTCTAGCGGGAGTCAGTCCTACAATGAGCAGTTCTTC.

The chain joins TRBV7-2 to TRBJ2-7; perhaps TRBD2 as D (7 bases). Trimming pared 5 bases from V and 7 bases from J, leaving 18 bases between. Germline CDR1 and CDR2: SGHTA and FQGNSA. The CDR3 totals 14 residues. The CDR3 loop is CASSPLGGRLEQYF. The CDR3 region has the DNA TGTGCCAGCAGCCCACTCGGGGGGCGTTTGGAGCAGTACTTC.

V and J are TRBV29-1 and TRBJ2-1, with a tentative D call TRBD1 (6 bases). This CDR3 contains 15 residues. Germline V CDR1 and CDR2: SQVTM, ANQGSEA. V was trimmed by 6 bases and J by 6 bases, leaving 21 bases between them. The CDR3 reads CSVNRDTLWSNEQFF. DNA for the CDR3: TGCAGCGTCAACCGGGACACTTTATGGTCCAATGAGCAGTTCTTC.

This clone was seen a single time. The V gene is TRBV28, the J gene TRBJ1-2; possibly TRBD1 for D (6 bases). The V and J ends lost 2 bases and 8 bases respectively, with 18 bases between them. The CDR3 length is 15 residues. CDR1 and CDR2 (germline): MDHEN, SYDVKM. CDR3 loop: CASSLLRGQIGGYTF. DNA of the CDR3: TGTGCCAGCAGTTTACTTCGGGGGCAGATAGGCGGCTACACCTTC.

The chain is built from TRBV2 and TRBJ2-1, with TRBD2 identical over 7 bases. Trimming at V came to 4 bases and at J to 3 bases, leaving 6 bases not matched to a gene. Germline CDR1 is SNHLY and CDR2 is FYNNEI. The CDR3 runs to 15 residues. CDR3 in DNA: TGTGCCAGCAGTGTAGGGCGCGGGAGCTACAATGAGCAGTTCTTC. It translates to CASSVGRGSYNEQFF.